The entry below describes one T cell receptor beta chain. The CDR3 consists of 14 residues. CDR1 is LGHNA, CDR2 YSLEER, per germline. Unmatched junction bases numbered 2, after V lost 3 bases and J lost 4 bases. This table comes from immunoSEQ multiplex PCR, and its TCRdb copy is limited to in-frame clones, with some not included. This sample has 20,000 to 30,000 clones, with roughly 88% found just once. This entry is derived from a study of control samples from healthy donors and cancer patients. The chain links TRBV4-3 to TRBJ1-1, with 10 bases aligning to TRBD1. Sequencing used PBMCs. This clonotype was sampled from a man aged 50-59 years with lung cancer. The CDR3 reads CASSQGQGTTEAFF. In DNA, the CDR3 is TGCGCCAGCAGCCAGGGACAGGGGACCACTGAAGCTTTCTTT.